The next 18 T cell receptor beta chains were all read from a single sample in a study of early T cells in non-severe SARS-CoV-2 infection. Each CDR3 protein gets one entry after TCRdb re-called the 5' RACE reads with MiXCR. The sample consists of over 20,000 distinct CDR3 sequences, more than 3.5% of them appearing once. Sequencing was performed on whole blood. These receptors originate from an adult who was a healthcare worker with PCR-confirmed SARS-CoV-2 infection or an uninfected control (not recorded which).

This chain links TRBV7-2 with TRBJ2-5; possibly TRBD2 for D (7 bases). The germline V gene encodes CDR1 SGHTA and CDR2 FQGNSA. V gave up 3 bases and J gave up 0 bases, with 11 bases separating them. This CDR3 contains 15 residues. CDR3 bases: TGTGCCAGCAGCTTTGGGAGGGGGTACCAAGAGACCCAGTACTTC. This codes for CASSFGRGYQETQYF.

The V call is TRBV19, the J call TRBJ2-1; 13 positions match TRBD2. This CDR3 region has 18 residues. V dropped 5 bases and J dropped 1; count of bases not matched to a gene: 8. Germline V gives CDR1 LNHDA, CDR2 SQIVND (reference sequence). The CDR3 reads CASSPLAGGPGSYNEQFF. The CDR3 nucleotides read TGTGCCAGTAGTCCACTAGCGGGGGGGCCTGGGTCCTACAATGAGCAGTTCTTC.

In its sample, this clonotype was seen many times. This sequence joins TRBV7-9 and TRBJ2-3, with D unresolved. Looked up from germline, CDR1 is SEHNR and CDR2 is FQNEAQ (reference sequence). Trimming removed 2 bases from V and 13 bases from J, with 16 bases in between. This CDR3 is 13 amino acids long. The CDR3 nucleotides read TGTGCCAGCAGCTTACAAAGAAAGGGTGGGGAGTATTTT. Translated: CASSLQRKGGEYF.

This chain joins TRBV10-3 and TRBJ2-7; D is possibly TRBD1 (6 bases). Germline V lookup: CDR1 ENHRY, CDR2 SYGVKD. The CDR3 loop spans 11 amino acids. V lost 8 bases, J lost 4 bases, and 9 bases lay in between. DNA for the CDR3: TGTGCCATCGGACAGCTATACGAGCAGTACTTC. Translated: CAIGQLYEQYF.

This clonotype was observed many times. The chain links TRBV6-5 to TRBJ2-2; D may be TRBD1 (7 bases). Trimming shortened V by 1 base and J by 5 bases, and 14 bases separated the two germline ends. The CDR3 has 16 amino acids. Germline CDR1 is MNHEY and CDR2 is SVGAGI. Here the CDR3 reads CASSYWPGGGTGELFF. Written as DNA, the CDR3 is TGTGCCAGCAGTTACTGGCCAGGGGGAGGTACCGGGGAGCTGTTTTTT.

This clonotype was found many times. This chain joins TRBV9 and TRBJ1-5, with TRBD1 identical over 10 bases. CDR1 SGDLS and CDR2 YYNGEE come from the germline V gene. Losses at the gene ends were 3 bases for V and 4 bases for J; bases not matched to a gene: 7. The CDR3 loop spans 16 amino acids. As DNA, the CDR3 is TGTGCCAGCAGCGGGGGAGACAGGGGGCTGAATCAGCCCCAGCATTTT. Translating gives CASSGGDRGLNQPQHF.

This clonotype has ten or more counts. The chain carries TRBV11-1 and TRBJ2-1; TRBD1 is a possible D gene (6 bases). V was cut by 6 bases and J by 7 bases, with 10 bases left in between. Germline V gene sequence: CDR1 SGHAT, CDR2 FQDESV (reference sequence). There are 12 residues in the CDR3. The CDR3 nucleotides are TGTGCCAGCAGGACAGGAGTAAATGAGCAGTTCTTC. This codes for CASRTGVNEQFF.

This clonotype has a count of ten or more. V and J are TRBV7-9 and TRBJ2-4, with TRBD2 as a possible D gene (6 bases). The germline gives CDR1 SEHNR, CDR2 FQNEAQ (reference sequence). This CDR3 is built from 16 residues. V lost 1 base and J 8 bases, leaving 18 bases between the germline ends. The CDR3 spells CASSLGQTNSGDIQYF. In DNA, the CDR3 is TGTGCCAGCAGCTTAGGACAGACCAACTCGGGGGACATTCAGTACTTC.

The chain is built from TRBV5-6 and TRBJ2-3, with D perhaps TRBD1 (5 bases). Germline loops: CDR1 SGHDT, CDR2 YYEEEE. The CDR3 spans 15 residues. V was pared by 2 bases and J by 6 bases, with 16 bases between. CDR3 protein: CASSFAGRKGDTQYF. The CDR3 DNA follows: TGTGCCAGCAGCTTTGCAGGGCGGAAGGGCGATACGCAGTATTTT.

Ten or more counts support this clonotype. J is TRBJ2-3 and V is TRBV5-6; the D is unclear. The V gene's germline CDR1 is SGHDT and CDR2 YYEEEE. The CDR3 contains 17 residues. Trimming cost V 2 bases and J 0 bases, with 16 bases left between them. CDR3 protein: CASSFKTTAFSTDTQYF. The CDR3 DNA reads TGTGCCAGCAGCTTTAAGACCACCGCGTTTAGCACAGATACGCAGTATTTT.

In regard to this clonotype: A much larger clone lies a single base off, so this may be a read error. As the CDR3 is not closed by the conserved phenylalanine or tryptophan, this likely results from a read error. The chain employs TRBV7-6 and TRBJ2-7; 7 nucleotides align to TRBD1. This CDR3 spans 14 amino acids. J was trimmed by 6 bases and V by 5 bases; bases with no gene match: 10. Looked up from germline, CDR1 is SGHVS and CDR2 is FNYEAQ. CDR3 nucleotide sequence: TGTGCCAGCAGCCCCACCCTGACAGGGTCCGAGCAGTACTCC. Amino acid sequence: CASSPTLTGSEQYS.

This clonotype has only a few counts. The gene calls are TRBV7-2 and TRBJ1-6, with D unclear. Germline V gene sequence: CDR1 SGHTA, CDR2 FQGNSA. This CDR3 is 13 amino acids long. V lost 5 bases, J lost 15 bases, and 17 bases lay in between. In nucleotides, the CDR3 is TGTGCCAGCAGCAACAACCTTGCGTCTCTCCTCCACTTT. Its translation: CASSNNLASLLHF.

The CDR3 DNA reads as TGTGCCAGCAGTTTCGGACAGGGGAGTTCCTACGAGCAGTACTTC. Residues: CASSFGQGSSYEQYF. The chain joins TRBV6-2 or TRBV6-3 to TRBJ2-7; 9 bases align to TRBD1. From germline, CDR1 is MNHEY and CDR2 SVGEGT. V shed 4 bases, J shed 1 base, and the junction held 5 bases outside the gene matches. The CDR3 totals 15 residues.

This clonotype was found many times. The chain has TRBV5-1 and TRBJ2-2; D ambiguous. There are 14 residues in the CDR3. Trimming stripped 0 bases from V and 4 bases from J, with 7 bases between. Germline V gene data show CDR1 as SGHRS and CDR2 as YFSETQ. CDR3 bases: TGCGCCAGCAGCTTGGTGCGGTCCACCGGGGAGCTGTTTTTT. This translates into CASSLVRSTGELFF.

This clonotype was recorded many times. The chain couples TRBV6-2 or TRBV6-3 to TRBJ2-7; 9 bases line up with TRBD1. The V segment lost 6 bases and the J segment 0 bases; nucleotides outside the gene matches: 12. The CDR3 has 17 amino acids. Germline CDR1 MNHEY, CDR2 SVGEGT. The CDR3 is CASSASTGTGNSYEQYF. The DNA of the CDR3 is TGTGCCAGCAGCGCCTCAACAGGGACAGGGAACTCCTACGAGCAGTACTTC.

The table lists this clonotype with many counts. This chain joins TRBV29-1 and TRBJ1-2; a weak D match, TRBD1 (5 bases). The CDR3 loop spans 14 amino acids. The germline V and J ends were trimmed by 3 bases and 0 bases, with 11 bases remaining between them. CDR1 is SQVTM, CDR2 ANQGSEA, per germline. CDR3: CSVDLSGANYGYTF. For the CDR3, the DNA is TGCAGCGTTGACTTATCGGGGGCTAACTATGGCTACACCTTC.

This clonotype has only a few counts. This rearrangement joins TRBV27 to TRBJ2-6, with D uncertain. Per the germline V gene, CDR1 is MNHEY and CDR2 is SMNVEV (reference sequence). CDR3 length: 16 residues. V lost 4 bases and J 1 base, leaving 11 bases between the germline ends. The DNA of the CDR3 is TGTGCCAGCAGTTCCACTCCAATTTCTGGGGCCAACGTCCTGACTTTC. This codes for CASSSTPISGANVLTF.

This clonotype was seen repeatedly, ten times or more. The chain combines TRBV20-1 with TRBJ2-3, with 9 bases aligning to TRBD1. In germline, CDR1 is DFQATT, CDR2 SNEGSKA (reference sequence). V dropped 6 bases and J dropped 3; count of bases not matched to a gene: 10. The CDR3 sequence is 15 residues long. The DNA of the CDR3 is TGCAGTGCGAATGACAGGGGGAGTAAAACAGATACGCAGTATTTT. Its translation: CSANDRGSKTDTQYF.